This T cell receptor beta chain is from a study of blood T cell repertoires in COVID-19. Study context: Acute and convalescent COVID-19 samples came from the United States, Italy and Spain. In each case, the material was cDNA or gDNA derived from T cells, B-cell-depleted T cells, or PBMCs.

Original processing notes: Reference gene primers were amplified, and this amplification served to estimate nucleated cell counts. The protocol was immunoSEQ multiplex PCR, while the TCRdb copy is restricted to in-frame clones and leaves out a portion. D and trimming were read from the DNA, whereas the V and J calls and clone size are those reported in that table. The sample includes fewer than 600,000 clones, roughly nine tenths seen only once; the top ten take around 0.9%. The origin of this receptor is a man between 18 and 29 years old with COVID-19, enrolled during active disease. The specimen was peripheral blood.

The CDR3 reads CASSYTVGELFF. As DNA, the CDR3 is TGTGCCAGCAGTTACACGGTCGGGGAGCTGTTTTTT. The rearrangement joins TRBV6-2 or TRBV6-3 to TRBJ2-2, with D hard to call. This CDR3 is built from 12 residues. The V gene lost 2 bases and the J gene lost 7 bases, with 5 bases spanning the gap. Germline V gene data show CDR1 as MNHEY and CDR2 as SVGEGT.